The 26 T cell receptor beta chains presented below share a single source sample, sequenced in a study of PD-1 blockade in classical Hodgkin lymphoma. The data were produced by immunoSEQ multiplex PCR, yet TCRdb's version contains in-frame clones alone and is incomplete. The sample records 80,000 to 95,000 clones, under 85% being singletons. Time point specified: cycle 4 day 1 (C4D1), after more than five weeks of nivolumab. All trial patients relapsed after autologous stem cell transplantation. This sample comprised peripheral blood mononuclear cells (PBMCs), obtained before the fourth cycle of nivolumab. The receptor set was obtained from a human donor with classical Hodgkin lymphoma.

The rearrangement joins TRBV19 to TRBJ2-7; 14 bases fit TRBD2. The CDR3 is 14 amino acids. The V gene end was trimmed by 5 bases and the J gene end by 7 bases; junction bases not matched to a gene: 4. Germline V lookup: CDR1 LNHDA, CDR2 SQIVND (reference sequence). CDR3 coding DNA: TGTGCCAGTAGTGCCGGACTAGCGGGAGGTGAGCAGTACTTC. Its translation: CASSAGLAGGEQYF.

The rearrangement joins TRBV5-1 to TRBJ1-1; tentative D call: TRBD1 (5 bases). V lost 4 bases, J lost 4 bases, and 20 bases lay in between. Germline-derived CDR1 and CDR2 are SGHRS and YFSETQ. CDR3 size: 16 residues. The CDR3 region has the DNA TGCGCCAGCAGCCCCGCTGGCGGGGGGGAGGGCACTGAAGCTTTCTTT. It translates to CASSPAGGGEGTEAFF.

This chain links TRBV5-1 with TRBJ2-3; 9 bases are shared with TRBD2. The CDR3 consists of 15 residues. Trimming cost V 1 base and J 3 bases; bases outside gene matches: 3. The germline gives CDR1 SGHRS, CDR2 YFSETQ. The DNA for the CDR3 is TGCGCCAGCAGCTTGAATCTAGCGGGAACAGATACGCAGTATTTT. Residues: CASSLNLAGTDTQYF.

J is TRBJ1-5 and V is TRBV5-6; no firm D call. The CDR3 contains 16 residues. Germline V gene lookup returns CDR1 SGHDT and CDR2 YYEEEE. Trimming stripped 1 base from V and 4 bases from J, with 15 bases between. CDR3 protein: CASSLKPRSGNQPQHF. The DNA of the CDR3 is TGTGCCAGCAGCTTGAAGCCGCGCAGCGGTAATCAGCCCCAGCATTTT.

The CDR3 nucleotides read TGTGCCAGTAGTATGATGGCCAGGAGGGTCGCTGAAAAACTGTTTTTT. The encoded protein is CASSMMARRVAEKLFF. J is TRBJ1-4 and V is TRBV19, with D unclear. There are 16 residues in the CDR3. Germline V gene sequence: CDR1 LNHDA, CDR2 SQIVND (reference sequence). Deletions cut 3 bases from V and 7 bases from J, with 18 bases between.

The J gene is TRBJ2-1, the V gene TRBV27; 11 positions match TRBD2. The CDR3 is made up of 13 amino acids. The J segment lost 9 bases and the V segment lost 8 bases, leaving 6 bases of the junction unmatched. Germline V gives CDR1 MNHEY, CDR2 SMNVEV (reference sequence). The CDR3 protein is CASGLAGGGEQFF. In DNA, the CDR3 is TGTGCCAGCGGATTAGCGGGAGGGGGTGAGCAGTTCTTC.

The rearrangement joins TRBV9 to TRBJ1-1; weak D call: TRBD1 (5 bases). CDR1 SGDLS and CDR2 YYNGEE come from the germline V gene. V lost 0 bases and J lost 0, with 12 bases in between. The CDR3 loop spans 16 amino acids. Written as DNA, the CDR3 is TGTGCCAGCAGCGTAGCTACAGGAGGGGTGAACACTGAAGCTTTCTTT. Its protein is CASSVATGGVNTEAFF.

This rearrangement joins TRBV5-1 to TRBJ1-1; D gene uncertain. The germline CDR1 and CDR2 sequences are SGHRS and YFSETQ. V lost 4 bases to trimming and J lost 0 bases, with 13 bases between them. The CDR3 consists of 15 residues. The CDR3 nucleotides are TGCGCCAGCAGCCCTGGGTGGTCATTGAACACTGAAGCTTTCTTT. Protein: CASSPGWSLNTEAFF. Variable domain in full (rest from reference TRBV5-1 and TRBJ1-1): KAGVTQTPRYLIKTRGQQVTLSCSPISGHRSVSWYQQTPGQGLQFLFEYFSETQRNKGNFPGRFSGRQFSNSRSEMNVSTLELGDSALYLCASSPGWSLNTEAFFGQGTRLTVV.

The chain carries TRBV30 and TRBJ2-1; tentative D call: TRBD2 (5 bases). Trimming stripped 4 bases from V and 4 bases from J, with 5 bases between. This CDR3 has 11 residues. Germline loops: CDR1 GTSNPN, CDR2 SVGIG (reference sequence). The DNA of the CDR3 is TGTGCCTGGACGGGATACAATGAGCAGTTCTTC. The encoded protein is CAWTGYNEQFF.

This chain links TRBV15 with TRBJ1-5, with D hard to call. The V end was cut by 1 base, the J end by 1 base, with 14 bases between. This CDR3 contains 17 residues. CDR1 is LNHNV and CDR2 is YYDKDF in the germline V gene (reference sequence). CDR3 loop: CATSRVERVRSNQPQHF. CDR3 in DNA: TGTGCCACCAGCAGAGTCGAAAGGGTTCGGAGCAATCAGCCCCAGCATTTT.

This chain links TRBV5-1 with TRBJ2-7; possible D gene TRBD2, 6 bases. Trimming took off 1 base at V and 3 bases at J, with 11 bases between the two ends. CDR3 length: 14 residues. Germline CDR1 reads SGHRS; CDR2 reads YFSETQ. The CDR3 coding sequence is TGCGCCAGCAGCTTGAGACTAGGGGTCTACGAGCAGTACTTC. Amino acid sequence: CASSLRLGVYEQYF.

The chain combines TRBV5-1 with TRBJ1-3; no firm D call. V gave up 4 bases and J gave up 0 bases, with 8 bases separating them. The CDR3 loop spans 14 amino acids. Germline V gives CDR1 SGHRS, CDR2 YFSETQ. This chain's CDR3 is CASSQASSGNTIYF. As DNA, the CDR3 is TGCGCCAGCAGCCAAGCTAGCTCTGGAAACACCATATATTTT.

This clone was picked up a small number of times. The CDR3 coding sequence is TGTGCCAGCAGTGCCGGAAGTTCTGGAAACACCATATATTTT. This translates into CASSAGSSGNTIYF. The genes are TRBV9 and TRBJ1-3, with no clear D. Germline V gives CDR1 SGDLS, CDR2 YYNGEE. V was shortened by 5 bases and J by 1 base, with 10 bases between the two germline ends. The CDR3 consists of 14 residues. Filled out from reference TRBV9 and TRBJ1-3, the complete variable domain reads DSGVTQTPKHLITATGQRVTLRCSPRSGDLSVYWYQQSLDQGLQFLIQYYNGEERAKGNILERFSAQQFPDLHSELNLSSLELGDSALYFCASSAGSSGNTIYFGEGSWLTVV.

This clone has a single count. The chain is built from TRBV5-1 and TRBJ2-1; TRBD2 agrees at 10 bases. Germline CDR1 is SGHRS and CDR2 is YFSETQ. The V and J ends lost 4 bases and 2 bases, in that order; junction bases with no gene match: 6. The CDR3 is made up of 16 amino acids. CDR3 amino acids: CASSVSGRSTYNEQFF. CDR3 DNA sequence: TGCGCCAGCAGCGTTAGCGGGAGGTCCACCTACAATGAGCAGTTCTTC.

The chain couples TRBV7-9 to TRBJ2-7; 7 bases line up with TRBD2. The CDR3 totals 14 residues. V trimming: 5 bases; J trimming: 4 bases; junction bases outside the gene matches: 8. In germline, CDR1 is SEHNR, CDR2 FQNEAQ (reference sequence). The chain's CDR3 is CASSGRAILYEQYF. The CDR3 DNA reads TGTGCCAGCAGCGGGAGGGCCATTTTGTACGAGCAGTACTTC.

This rearrangement joins TRBV5-1 to TRBJ1-1; 7 bases are shared with TRBD1. The CDR3 has 13 amino acids. Trimming took 4 bases from V and 5 from J; bases not matched to a gene: 5. CDR1 is SGHRS, CDR2 YFSETQ, per germline. The CDR3 region has the DNA TGCGCCAGCAGCAGACAGGGTGGAACTGAAGCTTTCTTT. Protein sequence: CASSRQGGTEAFF.

This chain uses TRBV5-6 with TRBJ2-1; TRBD2 matches at 15 bases. Germline V lookup: CDR1 SGHDT, CDR2 YYEEEE. Germline trimming cut 4 bases from V and 2 bases from J; bases unmatched to any gene: 7. The CDR3 is made up of 18 amino acids. The CDR3 spells CASSLRTSGRATYNEQFF. DNA of the CDR3: TGTGCCAGCAGCCTCAGGACTAGCGGGAGGGCAACCTACAATGAGCAGTTCTTC. Full variable domain (missing parts from reference TRBV5-6 and TRBJ2-1): DAGVTQSPTHLIKTRGQQVTLRCSPKSGHDTVSWYQQALGQGPQFIFQYYEEEERQRGNFPDRFSGHQFPNYSSELNVNALLLGDSALYLCASSLRTSGRATYNEQFFGPGTRLTVL.

The chain links TRBV6-1 to TRBJ1-2, with a possible D match to TRBD1 (5 bases). This CDR3 is 15 amino acids long. Trimming cost V 2 bases and J 6 bases, with 16 bases left between them. Per the germline V gene, CDR1 is MNHNS and CDR2 is SASEGT. The CDR3 DNA sequence: TGTGCCAGCAGTGAACGAAAGGGGAGGGAGGATGGCTACACCTTC. Translating gives CASSERKGREDGYTF.

The rearrangement uses TRBV7-2 and TRBJ2-5, with TRBD2 matching over 9 bases. The junction had 10 bases not matched to a gene; V was cut back by 5 bases and J by 3 bases. CDR1 is SGHTA and CDR2 is FQGNSA in the germline V gene. The length of the CDR3 is 16 residues. CDR3 sequence reads: CASSERLAASEETQYF. The CDR3 DNA reads as TGTGCCAGCAGCGAAAGACTAGCGGCCAGCGAAGAGACCCAGTACTTC.

The CDR3 here is CASSRVTTNEKLFF. Written as DNA, the CDR3 is TGTGCCAGCAGCAGGGTGACAACTAATGAAAAACTGTTTTTT. The chain carries TRBV7-8 and TRBJ1-4; no firm D call. The CDR3 spans 14 residues. The V end lost 5 bases, the J end lost 0 bases, and 7 bases lay between the germline ends. CDR1 is SGHVS, CDR2 FQNEAQ, per germline.

The rearrangement uses TRBV13 and TRBJ2-1; 10 nucleotides align to TRBD2. From germline, CDR1 is PRHDT and CDR2 FYEKMQ (reference sequence). CDR3 length: 17 residues. V lost 5 bases and J lost 10; bases outside the gene matches: 17. CDR3 bases: TGTGCCAGCAGCCACTCACTAGCGGGACGAGCTAGAGGCGAGCAGTTCTTC. Translation gives CASSHSLAGRARGEQFF.

The V and J genes are TRBV7-2 and TRBJ2-7, with D possibly being TRBD1 (5 bases). The germline gives CDR1 SGHTA, CDR2 FQGNSA. The CDR3 is made up of 11 amino acids. The ends were cut back, 5 bases at V and 4 bases at J, with 6 bases in the middle. CDR3 in amino acids: CASSRQYEQYF. The CDR3 bases are TGTGCCAGCAGCCGACAGTACGAGCAGTACTTC.

The genes are TRBV5-1 and TRBJ2-5; TRBD1 matches at 8 bases. Germline assignment: CDR1 SGHRS and CDR2 YFSETQ. The CDR3 contains 14 residues. The V gene end was trimmed by 2 bases and the J gene end by 2 bases; junction bases not matched to a gene: 2. CDR3 sequence: CASSFGTGQETQYF. CDR3 bases: TGCGCCAGCAGCTTCGGGACAGGACAAGAGACCCAGTACTTC. The variable domain in full, with the rest retrieved from reference TRBV5-1 and TRBJ2-5, is KAGVTQTPRYLIKTRGQQVTLSCSPISGHRSVSWYQQTPGQGLQFLFEYFSETQRNKGNFPGRFSGRQFSNSRSEMNVSTLELGDSALYLCASSFGTGQETQYFGPGTRLLVL.

The J gene is TRBJ2-1, the V gene TRBV7-9, with 12 bases identical to TRBD2. CDR3 length: 19 residues. Germline lookup yields CDR1 SEHNR and CDR2 FQNEAQ (reference sequence). The V segment lost 1 base and the J segment 5 bases; nucleotides outside the gene matches: 12. CDR3 amino acids: CASSLGETSGRDVHNEQFF. In DNA form, the CDR3 reads TGTGCCAGCAGCTTAGGGGAGACTAGCGGGAGAGATGTGCACAATGAGCAGTTCTTC. Full variable domain (remainder filled in from reference TRBV7-9 and TRBJ2-1): DTGVSQNPRHKITKRGQNVTFRCDPISEHNRLYWYRQTLGQGPEFLTYFQNEAQLEKSRLLSDRFSAERPKGSFSTLEIQRTEQGDSAMYLCASSLGETSGRDVHNEQFFGPGTRLTVL.

The chain uses TRBV18 and TRBJ1-5; the D is unclear. CDR1 is KGHSH and CDR2 is LQKENI in the germline V gene. The CDR3 covers 13 residues. The V end lost 3 bases, the J end lost 6 bases, and 9 bases lay between the germline ends. Here the CDR3 reads CASSPEGSQPQHF. For the CDR3, the DNA is TGTGCCAGCTCACCGGAGGGTTCTCAGCCCCAGCATTTT.

The rearrangement joins TRBV25-1 to TRBJ2-1; 7 bases agree with TRBD2. Germline V gene sequence: CDR1 MGHDK, CDR2 SYGVNS. The ends lost 3 bases at V and 0 bases at J; junction bases unmatched: 5. The CDR3 contains 16 residues. The CDR3 sequence: CASSEGGGDSYNEQFF. CDR3 DNA: TGTGCCAGCAGTGAGGGGGGGGGAGACTCCTACAATGAGCAGTTCTTC.